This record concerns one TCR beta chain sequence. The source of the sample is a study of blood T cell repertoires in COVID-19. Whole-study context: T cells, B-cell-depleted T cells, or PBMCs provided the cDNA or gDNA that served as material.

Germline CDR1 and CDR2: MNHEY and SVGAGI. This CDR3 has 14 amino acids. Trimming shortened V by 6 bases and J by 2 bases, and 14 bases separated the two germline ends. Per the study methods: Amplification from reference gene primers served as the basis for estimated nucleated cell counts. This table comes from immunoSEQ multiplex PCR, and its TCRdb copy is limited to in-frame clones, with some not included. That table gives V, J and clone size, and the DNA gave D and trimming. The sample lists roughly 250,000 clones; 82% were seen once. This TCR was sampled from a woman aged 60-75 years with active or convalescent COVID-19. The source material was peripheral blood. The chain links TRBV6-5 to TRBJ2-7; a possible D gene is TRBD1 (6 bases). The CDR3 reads CASRKLDRPYEQYF. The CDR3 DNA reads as TGTGCCAGCAGGAAACTCGACAGGCCCTACGAGCAGTACTTC.